Listed below are T cell receptor beta chains from one sample, sequenced in a study of PD-1 blockade in classical Hodgkin lymphoma. Produced via immunoSEQ multiplex PCR; TCRdb's table is partial and in-frame only. Of more than 90,000 clones listed, 81% are singletons. Sequences were derived from peripheral blood mononuclear cells (PBMCs), sampled before the second cycle of nivolumab. These receptors were obtained from a human donor with classical Hodgkin lymphoma. The CDR3 runs from the conserved cysteine through the conserved F or W. The D gene is left open where the match is weak. Size values are once, few and many counts, or a class for expanded clones, and some rows have none.

CDR3 DNA: TGTGCCAGCAGGCCACAGGGACAGCTCTATAATTCACCCCTCCACTTT; CDR3 protein: CASRPQGQLYNSPLHF; V gene: TRBV27; clone size: few; J gene: TRBJ1-6; D gene: TRBD1
CDR3 DNA: TGTGCCAGCAGCCCATGGGACAGGAGCAAAAATCTCGGCGGCTACACCTTC; CDR3 protein: CASSPWDRSKNLGGYTF; V gene: TRBV28; clone size: -; J gene: TRBJ1-2; D gene: TRBD1
CDR3 DNA: TGTGCCAGCAGCGTGGGGACGACTAGTTACCACGAGCAGTACTTC; CDR3 protein: CASSVGTTSYHEQYF; V gene: TRBV9; clone size: -; J gene: TRBJ2-7; D gene: -
CDR3 DNA: TGTGCCAGTGACCCATGGGGGCCTCCCACGCGGGGAAACACCATATATTTT; CDR3 protein: CASDPWGPPTRGNTIYF; V gene: TRBV5-6; clone size: -; J gene: TRBJ1-3; D gene: -
CDR3 DNA: TGTGCCAGTAGTATGACTAGCGGGAGGGCCTTCTACAATGAGCAGTTCTTC; CDR3 protein: CASSMTSGRAFYNEQFF; V gene: TRBV19; clone size: once; J gene: TRBJ2-1; D gene: TRBD2
CDR3 DNA: TGTGCCAGCAGCGCCAGGGCCGGGACAGCCTACAATGAGCAGTTCTTC; CDR3 protein: CASSARAGTAYNEQFF; V gene: TRBV7-3; clone size: -; J gene: TRBJ2-1; D gene: TRBD1
CDR3 DNA: TGTGCCAGCAGCTCAGGGACAGGAGGAGGTCAGCCCCAGCATTTT; CDR3 protein: CASSSGTGGGQPQHF; V gene: TRBV7-9; clone size: -; J gene: TRBJ1-5; D gene: TRBD1
CDR3 DNA: TGTGCCAGTAGTATCCCCCGAGGGGGCTTGAACACTGAAGCTTTCTTT; CDR3 protein: CASSIPRGGLNTEAFF; V gene: TRBV19; clone size: -; J gene: TRBJ1-1; D gene: TRBD1
CDR3 DNA: TGTGCCAGCAGCCAAGCGGCCTGGGGGGCGTTCACTGAAGCTTTCTTT; CDR3 protein: CASSQAAWGAFTEAFF; V gene: TRBV4-2; clone size: once; J gene: TRBJ1-1; D gene: -
CDR3 DNA: TGTGCCAGCAGTACAGGTGTAGTTAGCACTGAAGCTTTCTTT; CDR3 protein: CASSTGVVSTEAFF; V gene: TRBV6-1; clone size: -; J gene: TRBJ1-1; D gene: -
CDR3 DNA: TGTGCCAGCTCATCGGACAGGGGGGGGACAGATACGCAGTATTTT; CDR3 protein: CASSSDRGGTDTQYF; V gene: TRBV18; clone size: -; J gene: TRBJ2-3; D gene: TRBD1
CDR3 DNA: TGCAGCGTTGGGGAGGGAACGGGAGAGACCCAGTACTTC; CDR3 protein: CSVGEGTGETQYF; V gene: TRBV29-1; clone size: -; J gene: TRBJ2-5; D gene: TRBD2
CDR3 DNA: TGTGCCAGCAGCGTGGCTTTCAGGGATCAGGATGGAGCTTTCTTT; CDR3 protein: CASSVAFRDQDGAFF; V gene: TRBV9; clone size: -; J gene: TRBJ1-1; D gene: -
CDR3 DNA: TGCGCCAGCCGACCCTTGGACAGCTACGAGCAGTACTTC; CDR3 protein: CASRPLDSYEQYF; V gene: TRBV5-1; clone size: -; J gene: TRBJ2-7; D gene: -
CDR3 DNA: TGCGCCAGCAGCTTGCTGCCCAACAATGAGCAGTTCTTC; CDR3 protein: CASSLLPNNEQFF; V gene: TRBV5-1; clone size: -; J gene: TRBJ2-1; D gene: -
CDR3 DNA: TGTGCCAGCAGCTTAGTCCTAGCAGAAACTGAAGCTTTCTTT; CDR3 protein: CASSLVLAETEAFF; V gene: TRBV5-5; clone size: once; J gene: TRBJ1-1; D gene: -
CDR3 DNA: TGTGCCAGCAGCCTCGGAACAGGTTTGGGCAATGAGCAGTTCTTC; CDR3 protein: CASSLGTGLGNEQFF; V gene: TRBV7-6; clone size: -; J gene: TRBJ2-1; D gene: -
CDR3 DNA: TGCGCCAGCAGCTCGGAAACAAGTCTCTATGGCTACACCTTC; CDR3 protein: CASSSETSLYGYTF; V gene: TRBV5-1; clone size: few; J gene: TRBJ1-2; D gene: -
CDR3 DNA: TGTGCCAGCACCACAGGGCGTAGCTCCTGCAATGAGCAGTTCTTC; CDR3 protein: CASTTGRSSCNEQFF; V gene: TRBV9; clone size: -; J gene: TRBJ2-1; D gene: -
CDR3 DNA: TGTGCCAGCAGCTACGGACTAGCGGGAGGAGGTAATGAGCAGTTCTTC; CDR3 protein: CASSYGLAGGGNEQFF; V gene: TRBV7-2; clone size: -; J gene: TRBJ2-1; D gene: TRBD2
CDR3 DNA: TGTGCCAGCAGCTTGGACCGTCAGTCCTACAATGAGCAGTTCTTC; CDR3 protein: CASSLDRQSYNEQFF; V gene: TRBV7-2; clone size: -; J gene: TRBJ2-1; D gene: -
CDR3 DNA: TGCGCCAGCAGCTTGGCAGGGGCGGGGGAGACCCAGTACTTC; CDR3 protein: CASSLAGAGETQYF; V gene: TRBV5-1; clone size: -; J gene: TRBJ2-5; D gene: -